One sample yielded the 20 T cell receptor beta chains listed below, sequenced in a study of T cell responses to AZD1222 COVID-19 vaccine. Sequencing used immunoSEQ multiplex PCR; TCRdb keeps in-frame clones, though not all of them. Altogether roughly 140,000 clones are present, 90% to 95% being singletons, with the ten largest covering about 1.9%. The sequences come from peripheral blood, collected on day 0 of AZD1222 vaccination. The receptors come from an adult in good health.

The genes are TRBV5-6 and TRBJ1-1; TRBD1 agrees at 7 bases. Germline-derived CDR1 and CDR2 are SGHDT and YYEEEE. V gave up 4 bases and J gave up 6 bases; unmatched junction bases: 12. The CDR3 runs 15 residues. CDR3 loop: CASSTLQGLIAEAFF. CDR3 DNA: TGTGCCAGCAGCACCTTACAGGGGCTAATCGCTGAAGCTTTCTTT.

This clone was detected a few times. The rearrangement uses TRBV25-1 and TRBJ1-2, with 10 bases identical to TRBD1. CDR3 length equals 14 residues. CDR1 and CDR2 (germline): MGHDK, SYGVNS. Germline trimming cut 3 bases from V and 5 bases from J; bases unmatched to any gene: 3. In nucleotides, the CDR3 is TGTGCCAGCAGTGACCGGGACAGGGGATATGGCTACACCTTC. Translated, it gives CASSDRDRGYGYTF.

This clone was seen a few times. The rearrangement uses TRBV7-2 and TRBJ1-1; D unresolved. V shed 0 bases and J shed 1 base, with 6 bases lying between them. This CDR3 comprises 14 residues. The germline CDR1 and CDR2 sequences are SGHTA and FQGNSA. CDR3 DNA sequence: TGTGCCAGCAGCTTAGCGCATGAGAACACTGAAGCTTTCTTT. Its translation is CASSLAHENTEAFF.

The rearrangement links TRBV7-9 to TRBJ2-2; the match to TRBD2 covers 11 bases. The germline V gene encodes CDR1 SEHNR and CDR2 FQNEAQ (reference sequence). CDR3 length equals 15 residues. J gave up 2 bases and V 6 bases, and 2 bases lay outside the gene matches. CDR3 nucleotides: TGTGCCAGCAGGGGGACTAGCGGAAACACCGGGGAGCTGTTTTTT. It codes for CASRGTSGNTGELFF.

V is TRBV7-9 and J is TRBJ1-3, with TRBD1 matching over 8 bases. V was clipped by 4 bases and J by 1 base; unmatched bases: 6. This CDR3 spans 16 amino acids. The germline CDR1 and CDR2 sequences are SEHNR and FQNEAQ (reference sequence). CDR3 DNA sequence: TGTGCCAGCAGCTCCCTACAGGGGGGTTCTGGAAACACCATATATTTT. This gives the protein CASSSLQGGSGNTIYF.

This clone was seen just once. The CDR3 bases are TGTGCCAGCAGTGACAGCCAGGTCTTTGGTGAGCAGTACTTC. Translating it yields CASSDSQVFGEQYF. The genes are TRBV2 and TRBJ2-7; D is undetermined. The germline gives CDR1 SNHLY, CDR2 FYNNEI. CDR3 length equals 14 residues. V shed 3 bases and J shed 7 bases, with 16 bases lying between them.

This clone has a handful of counts. This sequence joins TRBV4-1 and TRBJ2-3; D gene ambiguous. Germline V lookup: CDR1 MGHRA, CDR2 YSYEKL. The CDR3 length is 13 residues. V was trimmed by 7 bases and J by 3 bases, leaving 11 bases between them. The CDR3 sequence: CASTGLGTDTQYF. CDR3 DNA: TGCGCCAGCACCGGGTTGGGTACAGATACGCAGTATTTT.

The chain couples TRBV9 to TRBJ2-7, with a weak D call TRBD1 (6 bases). CDR3 length: 14 residues. The V end lost 4 bases, the J end lost 6 bases, and 17 bases lay between the germline ends. CDR1 and CDR2 from the germline V gene are SGDLS and YYNGEE. The CDR3 loop is CASSSNRDNREQYF. The DNA of the CDR3 is TGTGCCAGCAGCTCCAACCGGGACAATCGCGAGCAGTACTTC.

The chain carries TRBV9 and TRBJ1-6; D gene unclear. Trimming shortened V by 0 bases and J by 10 bases, and 8 bases separated the two germline ends. The length of the CDR3 is 13 residues. From germline, CDR1 is SGDLS and CDR2 YYNGEE. CDR3 sequence (DNA): TGTGCCAGCAGCGTAGCGCTGGGGTCACCCCTCCACTTT. Translated: CASSVALGSPLHF.

This chain connects TRBV9 to TRBJ2-1; maybe TRBD2 (7 bases). The CDR3 runs to 15 residues. Germline loops: CDR1 SGDLS, CDR2 YYNGEE. The ends were cut back, 4 bases at V and 1 base at J, with 12 bases in the middle. The CDR3 loop is CASSRGGVSYNEQFF. CDR3 sequence (DNA): TGTGCCAGCAGCAGAGGGGGGGTTTCCTACAATGAGCAGTTCTTC.

The chain is built from TRBV15 and TRBJ1-5, with D unresolved. V gave up 3 bases and J gave up 1 base, with 13 bases separating them. The germline V gene encodes CDR1 LNHNV and CDR2 YYDKDF (reference sequence). The CDR3 runs to 16 residues. The CDR3 region has the DNA TGTGCCACCAGCAGTAATTCCTTGGCCAGCAATCAGCCCCAGCATTTT. Residues: CATSSNSLASNQPQHF.

The chain uses TRBV3-1 (or the pseudogene TRBV3-2) and TRBJ2-1; D is ambiguous. V lost 3 bases to trimming and J lost 6 bases, with 9 bases between them. The V gene's germline CDR1 is LGHDT and CDR2 YNNKEL (reference sequence). The length of the CDR3 is 13 residues. The CDR3 nucleotides read TGTGCCAGCAGCCAGAACAGAGGCAATGAGCAGTTCTTC. Protein: CASSQNRGNEQFF.

The chain links TRBV7-6 to TRBJ1-6; D perhaps matches TRBD1 (6 bases). Germline V gene sequence: CDR1 SGHVS, CDR2 FNYEAQ. The CDR3 loop spans 15 amino acids. Trimming removed 5 bases at V and 2 bases at J, with 10 bases between. The CDR3 bases are TGTGCCAGCAGCCTGACAGGAGCCTATAATTCACCCCTCCACTTT. Protein product: CASSLTGAYNSPLHF.

The rearrangement links TRBV5-1 to TRBJ1-4; the match to TRBD1 covers 9 bases. The V gene's germline CDR1 is SGHRS and CDR2 YFSETQ. The CDR3 is made up of 14 amino acids. V dropped 4 bases and J dropped 5; count of bases not matched to a gene: 3. CDR3 amino acids: CASSQGTGNEKLFF. CDR3 DNA sequence: TGCGCCAGCAGCCAGGGGACAGGGAATGAAAAACTGTTTTTT.

The DNA of the CDR3 is TGTGCCAGCAGTGAAAACAGGAAGAACACTGAAGCTTTCTTT. Its protein product is CASSENRKNTEAFF. V and J are TRBV2 and TRBJ1-1, with D possibly being TRBD1 (5 bases). Deletions cut 2 bases from V and 1 base from J, with 8 bases between. The germline V gene has CDR1 SNHLY and CDR2 FYNNEI. CDR3 length: 14 residues.

The rearrangement joins TRBV7-2 to TRBJ2-5; TRBD2 agrees at 7 bases. The CDR3 spans 16 residues. V lost 5 bases and J lost 0; bases outside the gene matches: 9. Germline V gives CDR1 SGHTA, CDR2 FQGNSA. Here the CDR3 DNA reads TGTGCCAGCAGCCCTCGAGCGGGGCCCTACCAAGAGACCCAGTACTTC. Amino acids: CASSPRAGPYQETQYF.

The J gene is TRBJ2-1, the V gene TRBV19; tentatively, D is TRBD1 (6 bases). Germline CDR1 reads LNHDA; CDR2 reads SQIVND (reference sequence). The CDR3 loop spans 15 amino acids. Between the trimmed V and J ends, which lost 10 bases and 2 bases, there was a span of 18 bases. CDR3 bases: TGTGCCACCCGTCTAGGTGGGGGCCCCTACAATGAGCAGTTCTTC. This encodes CATRLGGGPYNEQFF.

V usage is TRBV18 and J usage is TRBJ2-5; 8 positions agree with TRBD1. CDR1 and CDR2 (germline): KGHSH, LQKENI. V shed 6 bases, J shed 4 bases, and the junction held 7 bases outside the gene matches. This CDR3 spans 14 amino acids. CDR3 sequence (DNA): TGTGCCAGCTCGCTGTCCAGGGGGCGAGAGACCCAGTACTTC. Its protein is CASSLSRGRETQYF.

The chain links TRBV3-1 (or the pseudogene TRBV3-2) to TRBJ2-7; TRBD2 agrees at 7 bases. Germline lookup yields CDR1 LGHDT and CDR2 YNNKEL (reference sequence). V gave up 4 bases and J gave up 0 bases; unmatched junction bases: 0. CDR3 size: 13 residues. CDR3 protein: CASSPSGSYEQYF. The CDR3 DNA reads TGTGCCAGCAGCCCTAGCGGCTCCTACGAGCAGTACTTC.

CDR3 DNA: TGTGCCAGCAGCTACAGGGGGCATAATTCACCCCTCCACTTT. Translation gives CASSYRGHNSPLHF. V is TRBV5-8 and J is TRBJ1-6, with 9 bases that match TRBD1. The germline V gene encodes CDR1 SGHTS and CDR2 YDEGEE. V shed 3 bases and J 5 bases; nucleotides not matched to a gene: 0. This CDR3 is built from 14 residues.